A single sample gave rise to the 19 T cell receptor beta chains below, sequenced in a study of a mutant IDH1 vaccine in newly diagnosed glioma. For these TCRs, the target antigens are not known. Time point denoted: week 47, end of study. Alongside topical imiquimod, each dose of vaccine comprised 300 ug of mutant IDH1 20-mer peptide. TCRdb's copy holds only in-frame clones and misses some; the assay was immunoSEQ multiplex PCR. The sample holds around 30,000 clones, around 87% seen once. This sample comprised PBMCs, obtained from a glioma patient whose treatment included an IDH1 peptide vaccine. The receptors here all came from a woman in her 30s with glioma.

This clone was picked up one time. This sequence joins TRBV19 and TRBJ2-3; no definite D call. The germline V and J ends were trimmed by 10 bases and 1 base, with 12 bases remaining between them. CDR3 length: 13 amino acids. Germline V gene lookup returns CDR1 LNHDA and CDR2 SQIVND (reference sequence). The CDR3 sequence: CAIKGAGTDTQYF. The CDR3 nucleotides read TGTGCCATAAAGGGCGCAGGCACAGATACGCAGTATTTT.

This sequence joins TRBV6-5 and TRBJ1-2; D gene ambiguous. The ends were cut back, 10 bases at V and 2 bases at J, with 20 bases in the middle. Germline assignment: CDR1 MNHEY and CDR2 SVGAGI. This CDR3 is 15 amino acids long. This chain's CDR3 is CATSYAGAQNYGYTF. In DNA, the CDR3 is TGTGCCACCTCGTATGCAGGCGCGCAAAACTATGGCTACACCTTC.

The chain links TRBV5-4 to TRBJ2-1; 11 positions match TRBD2. Germline loops: CDR1 SGHNT, CDR2 YYREEE (reference sequence). V lost 5 bases, J lost 3 bases, and 4 bases stayed unmatched. The CDR3 is made up of 15 amino acids. The CDR3 coding sequence is TGTGCCAGCAGAAGACTAGCGGGGAACTACAATGAGCAGTTCTTC. This sequence encodes CASRRLAGNYNEQFF.

J is TRBJ2-7 and V is TRBV7-2, with TRBD1 matching over 9 bases. The length of the CDR3 is 15 residues. V dropped 4 bases and J dropped 1; count of bases not matched to a gene: 5. Per germline, CDR1 SGHTA and CDR2 FQGNSA. The CDR3 region is CASSSGQGSSYEQYF. DNA of the CDR3: TGTGCCAGCAGCTCGGGACAGGGCTCTTCCTACGAGCAGTACTTC.

The chain combines TRBV5-8 with TRBJ2-7, with 9 bases fitting TRBD1. Looked up from germline, CDR1 is SGHTS and CDR2 is YDEGEE. The CDR3 runs to 16 residues. J lost 4 bases, V lost 1 base, and 9 bases had no gene match. The CDR3, as DNA: TGTGCCAGCAGCTTGCGGTGGACAGGGGTTGGGTACGAGCAGTACTTC. It translates to CASSLRWTGVGYEQYF.

The chain combines TRBV5-8 with TRBJ1-2; 10 bases fit TRBD1. This CDR3 is built from 12 residues. Germline-derived CDR1 and CDR2 are SGHTS and YDEGEE. Germline trimming cut 6 bases from V and 6 bases from J; bases unmatched to any gene: 2. CDR3 DNA: TGTGCCAGCAACGACAGGGGGCATGGCTACACCTTC. Encoded protein: CASNDRGHGYTF.

A single count supports this clone. The DNA of the CDR3 is TGCGCCAGCAGCCCAGGGGGCTATTCCTACGAGCAGTACTTC. It yields the protein CASSPGGYSYEQYF. The chain joins TRBV4-1 to TRBJ2-7; 8 nucleotides line up with TRBD1. V lost 4 bases to trimming and J lost 1 base; unmatched junction nucleotides: 3. This CDR3 comprises 14 residues. Germline V CDR1 and CDR2: MGHRA, YSYEKL.

The V gene is TRBV29-1, the J gene TRBJ1-2, with D possibly matching TRBD1 (6 bases). Germline CDR1 and CDR2: SQVTM and ANQGSEA. The CDR3 length is 12 residues. Trimming removed 7 bases at V and 6 bases at J, with 15 bases between. The CDR3, as DNA: TGCAGCGCCGCGGGGGCATCTGATGGCTACACCTTC. Translation gives CSAAGASDGYTF.

The CDR3 DNA is TGTGCCAGCAGCTTAGTGTGGGCCTCCACTGAAGCTTTCTTT. Protein sequence: CASSLVWASTEAFF. The gene calls are TRBV7-8 and TRBJ1-1; D gene unclear. The CDR3 runs to 14 residues. Germline-derived CDR1 and CDR2 are SGHVS and FQNEAQ. Trimming stripped 1 base from V and 4 bases from J, with 10 bases between.

The chain joins TRBV5-6 to TRBJ2-7; TRBD1 agrees at 7 bases. Germline values: CDR1 SGHDT, CDR2 YYEEEE. This CDR3 region has 13 residues. Unmatched junction bases numbered 7, after V lost 4 bases and J lost 6 bases. The CDR3 loop reads CASSTDRVGEQYF. CDR3 DNA sequence: TGTGCCAGCAGCACCGACAGGGTAGGCGAGCAGTACTTC. The full variable domain, completed using reference TRBV5-6 and TRBJ2-7, is DAGVTQSPTHLIKTRGQQVTLRCSPKSGHDTVSWYQQALGQGPQFIFQYYEEEERQRGNFPDRFSGHQFPNYSSELNVNALLLGDSALYLCASSTDRVGEQYFGPGTRLTVT.

This chain joins TRBV2 and TRBJ1-2; D possibly corresponds to TRBD1 (5 bases). The CDR3 covers 12 residues. Germline V gives CDR1 SNHLY, CDR2 FYNNEI. Trimming stripped 4 bases from V and 9 bases from J, with 12 bases between. The CDR3 DNA reads TGTGCCAGCAGTGCCGGGGCCGGGAGCTACACCTTC. This gives the protein CASSAGAGSYTF.

The chain couples TRBV19 to TRBJ2-7; D tentatively reads TRBD1 or TRBD2 (6 bases each). The length of the CDR3 is 16 residues. Germline V gene lookup returns CDR1 LNHDA and CDR2 SQIVND (reference sequence). V lost 7 bases and J lost 3, with 22 bases in between. The CDR3 loop reads CASTPDGLGGNYEQYF. DNA for the CDR3: TGTGCCAGTACCCCGGACGGACTCGGGGGCAACTACGAGCAGTACTTC.

This clone was counted only a few times. The chain links TRBV5-4 to TRBJ2-1; D may be TRBD2 (5 bases). The CDR3 has 15 amino acids. Per the germline V gene, CDR1 is SGHNT and CDR2 is YYREEE (reference sequence). The V gene lost 3 bases and the J gene lost 0 bases, with 10 bases spanning the gap. The CDR3 protein is CASSSSGSSYNEQFF. CDR3 DNA: TGTGCCAGCAGCTCGTCGGGGAGCTCCTACAATGAGCAGTTCTTC.

The chain employs TRBV2 and TRBJ1-1; no clear D. This CDR3 comprises 11 residues. Trimming took 7 bases from V and 6 from J, leaving 9 bases between them. The germline gives CDR1 SNHLY, CDR2 FYNNEI. The CDR3 sequence: CASTQLAEAFF. The CDR3 nucleotides are TGTGCCAGCACCCAACTCGCTGAAGCTTTCTTT.

The chain joins TRBV4-1 to TRBJ2-3; tentative D call: TRBD2 (6 bases). Trimming cost V 8 bases and J 6 bases, with 21 bases left between them. The CDR3 is made up of 15 amino acids. Germline CDR1 and CDR2: MGHRA and YSYEKL. This CDR3 is CASRSPGRGRDTQYF. Here the CDR3 DNA reads TGCGCCAGCCGTAGCCCGGGGCGGGGCAGGGATACGCAGTATTTT.

This clone turned up a few times. The J gene is TRBJ1-1, the V gene TRBV7-8; 9 bases fit TRBD1. This CDR3 is 15 amino acids long. CDR1 and CDR2 (germline): SGHVS, FQNEAQ. V shed 4 bases and J 5 bases; nucleotides not matched to a gene: 8. The CDR3 DNA reads TGTGCCAGCAGCTCTTGGACAGGGGCGGGTACTGAAGCTTTCTTT. Encoded protein: CASSSWTGAGTEAFF.

This chain joins TRBV6-6 and TRBJ2-7, with D possibly being TRBD1 (6 bases). The CDR3 runs 12 residues. Germline-derived CDR1 and CDR2 are MNHNY and SVGAGI (reference sequence). V lost 8 bases and J lost 1, with 9 bases in between. CDR3 sequence reads: CASRTESYEQYF. The CDR3 DNA is TGTGCCAGCCGGACAGAATCCTACGAGCAGTACTTC.

The chain combines TRBV9 with TRBJ2-6; D is perhaps TRBD2 (6 bases). Germline V gives CDR1 SGDLS, CDR2 YYNGEE. The CDR3 spans 15 residues. The V gene lost 4 bases and the J gene lost 4 bases, with 12 bases spanning the gap. In DNA, the CDR3 is TGTGCCAGCAGCCCCCCCGCGGGAGGGGCCAACGTCCTGACTTTC. Translated: CASSPPAGGANVLTF.

The chain couples TRBV7-9 to TRBJ1-1; the D gene is possibly TRBD1 (6 bases). The CDR3 covers 18 residues. V lost 3 bases and J 1 base, leaving 21 bases between the germline ends. Per germline, CDR1 SEHNR and CDR2 FQNEAQ (reference sequence). The CDR3 region has the DNA TGTGCCAGCAGCTTCTTTTACGCCGACAGGTCTGAGAACACTGAAGCTTTCTTT. Protein sequence: CASSFFYADRSENTEAFF.